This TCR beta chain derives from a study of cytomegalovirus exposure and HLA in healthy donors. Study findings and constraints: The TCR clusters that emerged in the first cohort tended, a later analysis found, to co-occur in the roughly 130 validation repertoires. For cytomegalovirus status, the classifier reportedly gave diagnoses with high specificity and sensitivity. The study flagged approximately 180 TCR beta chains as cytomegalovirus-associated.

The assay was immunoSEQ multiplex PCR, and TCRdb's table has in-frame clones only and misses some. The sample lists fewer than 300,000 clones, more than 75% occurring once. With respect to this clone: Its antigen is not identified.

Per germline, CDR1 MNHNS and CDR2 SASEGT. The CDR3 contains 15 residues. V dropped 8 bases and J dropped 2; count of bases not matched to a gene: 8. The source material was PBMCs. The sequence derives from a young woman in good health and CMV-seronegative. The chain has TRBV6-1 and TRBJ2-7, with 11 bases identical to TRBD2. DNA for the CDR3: TGTGCCAGCTCTCCGACTAGCGGGACGACCTACGAGCAGTACTTC. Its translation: CASSPTSGTTYEQYF.